A selection of T cell receptor beta chains follows, all from one sample in a study of blood T cell repertoires in COVID-19. Profiling relied on immunoSEQ multiplex PCR, and the TCRdb table lists in-frame clones only, not all of them. This table holds approximately 280,000 clones, around nine tenths found once. Sequencing was done on a sample of peripheral blood. The receptors here all came from a man aged 35-49 years with acute or convalescent COVID-19. CDR3s include the opening cysteine and the closing phenylalanine or tryptophan. Fields, in order: clone size, V gene, D gene, J gene, CDR3 protein, CDR3 DNA. The D gene is left open where the match is weak. Rows may omit the clone size; those that give it use once, few, many or a size class.

abundance: -; v_gene: TRBV5-4; d_gene: TRBD1; j_gene: TRBJ2-7; CDR3aa: CASSPGQGEYEQYF; CDR3nt: TGTGCCAGCAGCCCCGGACAGGGGGAATACGAGCAGTACTTC
abundance: -; v_gene: TRBV5-1; d_gene: -; j_gene: TRBJ1-1; CDR3aa: CASSLVGGGNTEAFF; CDR3nt: TGCGCCAGCAGCTTGGTCGGTGGCGGGAACACTGAAGCTTTCTTT
abundance: -; v_gene: TRBV19; d_gene: -; j_gene: TRBJ2-1; CDR3aa: CASSTQTLGGGSEQFF; CDR3nt: TGTGCCAGTAGTACCCAAACTTTGGGGGGGGGCAGTGAGCAGTTCTTC
abundance: once; v_gene: TRBV20-1; d_gene: -; j_gene: TRBJ2-7; CDR3aa: CSASGSGDRLYEQYF; CDR3nt: TGCAGTGCTAGTGGATCGGGGGACAGATTATACGAGCAGTACTTC
abundance: -; v_gene: TRBV5-1; d_gene: -; j_gene: TRBJ1-2; CDR3aa: CASSPGGGGYTF; CDR3nt: TGCGCCAGCAGCCCGGGGGGAGGCGGCTACACCTTC
abundance: -; v_gene: TRBV6-5; d_gene: -; j_gene: TRBJ1-1; CDR3aa: CASSMGGSVTEAFF; CDR3nt: TGTGCCAGTTCGATGGGGGGAAGCGTGACTGAAGCTTTCTTT
abundance: -; v_gene: TRBV10-2; d_gene: -; j_gene: TRBJ1-1; CDR3aa: CASREEEAFF; CDR3nt: TGCGCCAGCCGGGAGGAGGAAGCTTTCTTT
abundance: few; v_gene: TRBV7-2; d_gene: -; j_gene: TRBJ1-1; CDR3aa: CASSLASPSMRAFF; CDR3nt: TGTGCCAGCAGCTTAGCGAGTCCCTCGATGAGAGCTTTCTTT
abundance: -; v_gene: TRBV5-5; d_gene: -; j_gene: TRBJ1-2; CDR3aa: CASSLLQAPYGYTF; CDR3nt: TGTGCCAGCAGCTTGCTCCAGGCCCCCTATGGCTACACCTTC
abundance: -; v_gene: TRBV6-5; d_gene: -; j_gene: TRBJ1-1; CDR3aa: CASSSREALEAFF; CDR3nt: TGTGCCAGCAGTTCCCGGGAAGCCCTTGAAGCTTTCTTT
abundance: -; v_gene: TRBV12-3/TRBV12-4; d_gene: -; j_gene: TRBJ1-2; CDR3aa: CASSQGHNYGYTF; CDR3nt: TGTGCCAGCAGCCAAGGACACAACTATGGCTACACCTTC
abundance: -; v_gene: TRBV3-1/TRBV3-2; d_gene: -; j_gene: TRBJ1-4; CDR3aa: CASSQDLGGKLFF; CDR3nt: TGTGCCAGCAGCCAAGATTTGGGAGGGAAACTGTTTTTT
abundance: -; v_gene: TRBV6-6; d_gene: -; j_gene: TRBJ1-6; CDR3aa: CASSSTLQGGNSPLHF; CDR3nt: TGTGCCAGCAGTTCTACCTTACAGGGAGGGAATTCACCCCTCCACTTT
abundance: -; v_gene: TRBV12-3/TRBV12-4; d_gene: -; j_gene: TRBJ1-5; CDR3aa: CASSLRPAQPQHF; CDR3nt: TGTGCCAGCAGTTTGCGGCCGGCCCAGCCCCAGCATTTT
abundance: -; v_gene: TRBV9; d_gene: -; j_gene: TRBJ2-2; CDR3aa: CASSGLRGALDGELFF; CDR3nt: TGTGCCAGCAGCGGGCTACGGGGGGCGCTTGACGGGGAGCTGTTTTTT
abundance: once; v_gene: TRBV25-1; d_gene: TRBD1; j_gene: TRBJ1-4; CDR3aa: CASSDPPGQPTNEKLFF; CDR3nt: TGTGCCAGCAGTGACCCTCCGGGACAGCCAACTAATGAAAAACTGTTTTTT
abundance: -; v_gene: TRBV5-4; d_gene: TRBD2; j_gene: TRBJ2-3; CDR3aa: CASSKQSGGRDTQYF; CDR3nt: TGTGCCAGCAGCAAGCAAAGCGGGGGGCGGGATACGCAGTATTTT
abundance: -; v_gene: TRBV2; d_gene: -; j_gene: TRBJ2-5; CDR3aa: CASSETGKETQYF; CDR3nt: TGTGCCAGCAGTGAGACAGGAAAAGAGACCCAGTACTTC
abundance: -; v_gene: TRBV5-1; d_gene: -; j_gene: TRBJ2-7; CDR3aa: CASSLSTVSSYEQYF; CDR3nt: TGCGCCAGCAGCTTGAGTACGGTGAGCTCCTACGAGCAGTACTTC
abundance: -; v_gene: TRBV4-2; d_gene: -; j_gene: TRBJ2-1; CDR3aa: CASSQDEHTKQFF; CDR3nt: TGTGCCAGCAGCCAAGATGAGCACACTAAGCAGTTCTTC
abundance: few; v_gene: TRBV5-6; d_gene: TRBD1; j_gene: TRBJ2-2; CDR3aa: CASSTGDSRAGELFF; CDR3nt: TGTGCCAGCAGCACAGGGGACAGTCGAGCCGGGGAGCTGTTTTTT
abundance: -; v_gene: TRBV14; d_gene: -; j_gene: TRBJ1-6; CDR3aa: CASSPPGSYNSPLHF; CDR3nt: TGTGCCAGCAGCCCGCCGGGGTCCTATAATTCACCCCTCCACTTT
abundance: -; v_gene: TRBV11-2; d_gene: -; j_gene: TRBJ2-3; CDR3aa: CASSSRTSTDTQYF; CDR3nt: TGTGCCAGCAGCTCCCGGACTAGCACAGATACGCAGTATTTT
abundance: -; v_gene: TRBV5-6; d_gene: TRBD1; j_gene: TRBJ1-6; CDR3aa: CASTGQGYYNSPLHF; CDR3nt: TGTGCCAGCACCGGACAGGGATACTATAATTCACCCCTCCACTTT
abundance: -; v_gene: TRBV10-3; d_gene: TRBD2; j_gene: TRBJ2-1; CDR3aa: CASYGGDYNEQFF; CDR3nt: TGTGCCTCCTATGGGGGGGACTACAATGAGCAGTTCTTC
abundance: -; v_gene: TRBV4-2; d_gene: -; j_gene: TRBJ2-2; CDR3aa: CASSQDELFGGELFF; CDR3nt: TGTGCCAGCAGCCAAGATGAACTGTTCGGCGGGGAGCTGTTTTTT
abundance: -; v_gene: TRBV3-1/TRBV3-2; d_gene: TRBD1; j_gene: TRBJ1-4; CDR3aa: CASSRGGGQGLSKLFF; CDR3nt: TGTGCCAGCAGCCGAGGAGGGGGACAGGGGTTGAGTAAACTGTTTTTT
abundance: -; v_gene: TRBV2; d_gene: -; j_gene: TRBJ2-1; CDR3aa: CASCTTFGTYNEQFF; CDR3nt: TGTGCCAGCTGTACTACATTCGGGACTTACAATGAGCAGTTCTTC
abundance: -; v_gene: TRBV4-1; d_gene: TRBD1; j_gene: TRBJ1-6; CDR3aa: CASSQGPGTGLGSPLHF; CDR3nt: TGCGCCAGCAGCCAGGGGCCCGGGACAGGGTTAGGTTCACCCCTCCACTTT
abundance: -; v_gene: TRBV18; d_gene: TRBD1; j_gene: TRBJ1-2; CDR3aa: CASSPEAQGRGGYTF; CDR3nt: TGTGCCAGCTCACCCGAGGCACAGGGGAGAGGAGGCTACACCTTC
abundance: -; v_gene: TRBV7-2; d_gene: -; j_gene: TRBJ1-5; CDR3aa: CASSSNGNQPQHF; CDR3nt: TGTGCCAGCAGCTCTAATGGCAATCAGCCCCAGCATTTT
abundance: -; v_gene: TRBV4-2; d_gene: -; j_gene: TRBJ1-2; CDR3aa: CASSLLPSDNYGYTF; CDR3nt: TGTGCCAGCAGCCTCTTACCCAGCGATAACTATGGCTACACCTTC
abundance: -; v_gene: TRBV5-1; d_gene: -; j_gene: TRBJ2-1; CDR3aa: CASMASENEQFF; CDR3nt: TGCGCCAGCATGGCGTCGGAGAATGAGCAGTTCTTC